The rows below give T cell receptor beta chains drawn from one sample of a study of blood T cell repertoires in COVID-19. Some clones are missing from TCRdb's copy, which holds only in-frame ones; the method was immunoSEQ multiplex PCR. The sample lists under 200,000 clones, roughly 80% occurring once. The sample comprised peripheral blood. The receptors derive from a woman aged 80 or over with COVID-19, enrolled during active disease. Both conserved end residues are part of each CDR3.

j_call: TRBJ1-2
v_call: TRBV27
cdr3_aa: CASSSRPGLEGYTF

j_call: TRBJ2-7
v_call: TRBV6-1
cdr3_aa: CASSEALGQAPYEQYF

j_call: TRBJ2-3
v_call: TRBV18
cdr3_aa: CASSPGLSTDTQYF

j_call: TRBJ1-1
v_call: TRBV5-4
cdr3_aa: CASSSGRGGARTEAFF

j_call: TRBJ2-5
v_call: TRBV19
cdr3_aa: CASSIGGLAGETQYF

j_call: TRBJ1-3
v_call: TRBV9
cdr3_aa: CASSVGAIQSSGNTIYF

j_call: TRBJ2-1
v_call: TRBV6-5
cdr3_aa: CASSYFSSGDYNEQFF

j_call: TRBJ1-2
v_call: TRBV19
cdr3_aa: CASSSPTGKGGYTF

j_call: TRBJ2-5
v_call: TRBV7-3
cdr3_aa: CASSQGQGGETQYF

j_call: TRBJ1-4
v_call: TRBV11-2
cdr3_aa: CASSLEGGQIEKLFF

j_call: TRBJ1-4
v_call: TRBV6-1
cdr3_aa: CASSERGWGTNEKLFF

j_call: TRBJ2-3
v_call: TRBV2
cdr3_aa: CASSFRQGPDTQYF

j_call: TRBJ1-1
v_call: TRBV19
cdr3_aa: CASSRRQGGDTEAFF

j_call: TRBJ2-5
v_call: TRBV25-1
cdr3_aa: CASSEATSGKETQYF

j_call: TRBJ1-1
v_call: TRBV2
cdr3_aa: CASTLHRSEAFF

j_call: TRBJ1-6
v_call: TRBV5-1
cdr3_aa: CASSPTTGSDSPLHF

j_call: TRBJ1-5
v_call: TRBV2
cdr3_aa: CASQRNRDGQPQHF

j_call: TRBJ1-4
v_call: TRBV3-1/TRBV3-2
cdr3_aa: CASSQQGAGEKLFF

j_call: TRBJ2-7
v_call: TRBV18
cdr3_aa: CASSPPYRSRGDEQYF

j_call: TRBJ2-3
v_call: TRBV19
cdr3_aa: CASSIPGLAVDTQYF

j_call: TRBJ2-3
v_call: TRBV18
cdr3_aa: CASSPLGGRVTDTQYF

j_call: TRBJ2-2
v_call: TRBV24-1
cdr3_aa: CATSEGTNTGELFF

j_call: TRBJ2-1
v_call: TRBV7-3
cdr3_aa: CASSLTGLAGSNEQFF

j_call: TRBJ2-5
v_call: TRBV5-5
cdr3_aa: CASSLVASQTQYF

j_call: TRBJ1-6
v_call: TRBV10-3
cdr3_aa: CAISESQGMGNSPLHF

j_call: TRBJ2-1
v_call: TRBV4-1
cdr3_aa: CASSPGLAGGASYNEQFF

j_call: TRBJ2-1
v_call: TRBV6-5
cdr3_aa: CATSRLAGGEQFF

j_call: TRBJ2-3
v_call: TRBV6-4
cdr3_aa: CARDNWAGSTDTQYF

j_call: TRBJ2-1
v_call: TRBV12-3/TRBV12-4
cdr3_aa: CASKLAGDNEQFF

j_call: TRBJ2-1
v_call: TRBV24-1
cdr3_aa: CATSDAGGDEQFF

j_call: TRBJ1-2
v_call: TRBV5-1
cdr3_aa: CASSLGTGEFTF

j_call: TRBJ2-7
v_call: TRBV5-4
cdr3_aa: CASSVDRGYEQYF

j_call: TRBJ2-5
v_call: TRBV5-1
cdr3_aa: CASSLWLETQYF